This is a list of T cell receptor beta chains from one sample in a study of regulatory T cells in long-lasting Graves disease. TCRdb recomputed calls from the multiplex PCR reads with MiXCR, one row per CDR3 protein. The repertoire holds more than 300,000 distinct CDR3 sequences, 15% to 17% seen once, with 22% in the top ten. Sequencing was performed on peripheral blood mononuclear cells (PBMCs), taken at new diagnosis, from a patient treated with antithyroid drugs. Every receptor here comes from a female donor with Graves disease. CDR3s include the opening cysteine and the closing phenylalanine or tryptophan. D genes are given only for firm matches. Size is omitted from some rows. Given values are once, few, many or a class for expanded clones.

CASSINPLDETSTRRRTGELFF | TGTGCCAGTAGTATAAACCCCCTTGATGAGACATCCACCCGGAGGAGGACCGGGGAGCTGTTTTTT | TRBV19 | - | TRBJ2-2 | -
CASSDTQAKNIQYF | TGTGCCAGCAGCGATACTCAAGCCAAAAACATTCAGTACTTC | TRBV2 | - | TRBJ2-4 | -
CASRGTDGYTF | TGTGCCAGCAGAGGCACAGATGGCTACACCTTC | TRBV3-1 | - | TRBJ1-2 | many
CASSLEARGYGAFF | TGTGCCAGCAGCTTAGAGGCACGAGGGTACGGAGCTTTCTTT | TRBV7-2 | - | TRBJ1-1 | many
CATSRGLPDSTEAFF | TGTGCCACCAGCAGGGGTTTACCGGACAGCACTGAAGCTTTCTTT | TRBV15 | - | TRBJ1-1 | many
CASSFGPGNTEAFF | TGCGCCAGCAGCTTTGGACCAGGGAACACTGAAGCTTTCTTT | TRBV5-1 | - | TRBJ1-1 | many
CASSLEVWANTEAFF | TGTGCCAGCAGCTTGGAGGTTTGGGCGAACACTGAAGCTTTCTTT | TRBV5-4 | - | TRBJ1-1 | few
CASSFLGEETQYF | TGTGCCAGCAGTTTTCTGGGGGAAGAGACCCAGTACTTC | TRBV12-3/TRBV12-4 | - | TRBJ2-5 | many
CASSLRQGYNQPQHF | TGTGCCAGCAGTCTAAGACAGGGCTACAATCAGCCCCAGCATTTT | TRBV2 | TRBD1 | TRBJ1-5 | many
CASRGNTGVSNQPQHF | TGTGCCAGCAGAGGTAACACAGGGGTAAGCAATCAGCCCCAGCATTTT | TRBV2 | TRBD1 | TRBJ1-5 | many
CASTTRGAVSETQYF | TGTGCCAGCACCACCCGGGGGGCCGTTTCAGAGACCCAGTACTTC | TRBV6-1 | - | TRBJ2-5 | few
CASTDRGTTSYEQYF | TGTGCCAGCACCGACAGGGGGACCACCTCCTACGAGCAGTACTTC | TRBV28 | TRBD1 | TRBJ2-7 | many
CASSPRVGEQYF | TGTGCCAGCAGCCCCCGTGTTGGCGAGCAGTACTTC | TRBV7-3 | - | TRBJ2-7 | many
CASSPGLRDRAYF | TGTGCCAGCAGCCCAGGACTAAGGGACAGGGCCTATTTT | TRBV3-1 | TRBD1 | TRBJ2-3 | many
CASSWKRRLGTAYNEQSF | TGTGCCAGCAGCTGGAAACGCCGGTTAGGAACGGCCTACAATGAGCAGTCCTTC | TRBV5-6 | - | TRBJ2-1 | few
CASSPLTGVADQPQHF | TGTGCCAGCAGCCCTCTGACAGGGGTGGCGGATCAGCCCCAGCATTTT | TRBV14 | TRBD1 | TRBJ1-5 | -
CAIRTLGTGSSGANVLTF | TGTGCCATCAGGACGCTGGGGACAGGTTCCTCTGGGGCCAACGTCCTGACTTTC | TRBV10-3 | TRBD1 | TRBJ2-6 | many
CASSPSSAAVYEQYF | TGTGCCAGCTCACCAAGCTCAGCGGCAGTCTACGAGCAGTACTTC | TRBV18 | - | TRBJ2-7 | many
CASSPGGNGKQPQHF | TGTGCCAGCAGTCCGGGGGGAAATGGCAAGCAGCCCCAGCATTTT | TRBV6-2/TRBV6-3 | - | TRBJ1-5 | many
CSAREVTSTNEQFF | TGCAGTGCTAGAGAGGTAACTAGCACAAATGAGCAGTTCTTC | TRBV20-1 | - | TRBJ2-1 | many
CSARVSTTLFNEQFF | TGCAGTGCTAGAGTGTCTACTACTCTCTTCAACGAGCAGTTCTTC | TRBV20-1 | - | TRBJ2-1 | -
CASSGTFQWGYTF | TGTGCCAGCAGCGGGACGTTTCAGTGGGGCTACACCTTC | TRBV12-3/TRBV12-4 | - | TRBJ1-2 | -
CASSRGRTRAWTFYEQYF | TGTGCCAGCAGTAGAGGCAGAACGCGGGCCTGGACGTTCTACGAGCAGTACTTC | TRBV27 | - | TRBJ2-7 | many
CASSLVLGYGYTF | TGTGCCAGCAGTTTAGTATTGGGATACGGCTACACCTTC | TRBV12-3/TRBV12-4 | - | TRBJ1-2 | -
CASSLYGGRNQPQHF | TGTGCCAGCAGTTTATATGGGGGCAGGAATCAGCCCCAGCATTTT | TRBV27 | - | TRBJ1-5 | -
CASSSRPGQGNTEAFF | TGTGCCAGCAGTTCGAGACCGGGACAGGGGAACACTGAAGCTTTCTTT | TRBV27 | TRBD1 | TRBJ1-1 | many
CSVEGRRSGVWQPQHF | TGCAGCGTTGAAGGGCGTCGATCGGGGGTTTGGCAGCCCCAGCATTTT | TRBV29-1 | - | TRBJ1-5 | many
CASSQNRAFRGYTF | TGTGCCAGCAGCCAAAACAGGGCGTTTAGGGGCTACACCTTC | TRBV14 | - | TRBJ1-2 | -
CASGPGTDYTGELFF | TGTGCCAGCGGACCCGGGACGGACTACACCGGGGAGCTGTTTTTT | TRBV5-6 | - | TRBJ2-2 | many
CASSLGQTTDTQYF | TGCGCCAGCAGCTTAGGACAGACCACAGATACGCAGTATTTT | TRBV5-1 | - | TRBJ2-3 | many
CASSPALRTGMTDTQYF | TGTGCCAGCAGCCCTGCCTTAAGGACAGGGATGACTGATACGCAGTATTTT | TRBV7-9 | TRBD1 | TRBJ2-3 | many
CASRSGVAGGYTF | TGTGCCAGCAGGTCCGGGGTCGCCGGTGGCTACACCTTC | TRBV7-9 | - | TRBJ1-2 | -
CASSYSISGAHTGELFF | TGTGCCAGCAGTTACTCGATTAGCGGGGCTCACACCGGGGAGCTGTTTTTT | TRBV6-6 | TRBD2 | TRBJ2-2 | -
CSATQSSGNTIYF | TGCAGTGCTACACAGAGCTCTGGAAACACCATATATTTT | TRBV20-1 | - | TRBJ1-3 | many
CAWEGGTNTGELFF | TGTGCCTGGGAGGGCGGAACGAACACCGGGGAGCTGTTTTTT | TRBV30 | - | TRBJ2-2 | many
CASSQATSYEQYF | TGCGCCAGCAGCCAAGCGACCAGCTACGAGCAGTACTTC | TRBV4-1 | - | TRBJ2-7 | many
CSASLRSPYSYNSPLHF | TGCAGTGCTAGTTTGAGGTCTCCTTACTCCTATAATTCACCCCTCCACTTT | TRBV20-1 | - | TRBJ1-6 | -
CASSSLGASSYGYTF | TGTGCCAGCAGCTCGTTGGGGGCAAGCTCCTATGGCTACACCTTC | TRBV7-2 | - | TRBJ1-2 | many
CASRPGQGPGYGYTF | TGTGCCAGCCGCCCGGGACAGGGACCGGGGTATGGCTACACCTTC | TRBV2 | TRBD1 | TRBJ1-2 | many
CASTEGLVSYEQYF | TGTGCCAGCACCGAGGGGTTAGTCTCCTACGAGCAGTACTTC | TRBV2 | - | TRBJ2-7 | many
CASSEDRYSYEQYF | TGTGCCAGCAGCGAGGACCGCTACTCCTACGAGCAGTACTTC | TRBV7-9 | - | TRBJ2-7 | many
CASSLGPGGLAGHNEQFF | TGTGCCAGCAGCTTGGGCCCTGGGGGGCTAGCGGGCCACAATGAGCAGTTCTTC | TRBV7-3 | TRBD2 | TRBJ2-1 | many
CASSCGFQYYGYTF | TGTGCCAGCAGTTGCGGGTTCCAGTATTATGGCTACACCTTC | TRBV12-3/TRBV12-4 | - | TRBJ1-2 | few
CASSPRTSGRSHEQFF | TGTGCCAGCAGCCCCAGGACTAGCGGGAGATCGCATGAGCAGTTCTTC | TRBV13 | TRBD2 | TRBJ2-1 | many
CAWTGSGEVGGYTF | TGTGCCTGGACGGGTTCGGGGGAAGTAGGAGGCTACACCTTC | TRBV30 | - | TRBJ1-2 | many
CASRLIRDNEQFF | TGTGCCAGCAGACTAATCAGAGACAATGAGCAGTTCTTC | TRBV7-2 | - | TRBJ2-1 | many
CASSLARTANTEAFF | TGTGCCAGCAGTTTAGCGAGGACAGCGAACACTGAAGCTTTCTTT | TRBV5-1 | - | TRBJ1-1 | many
CASRLVRGQTDTQYF | TGTGCCAGCAGATTGGTTAGGGGGCAGACAGATACGCAGTATTTT | TRBV5-5 | TRBD1 | TRBJ2-3 | many
CASSNDGDGYTF | TGCGCCAGCAGCAATGACGGGGACGGCTACACCTTC | TRBV5-1 | - | TRBJ1-2 | many
CASSFGTGLGEQYF | TGTGCCAGCAGTTTCGGGACAGGGCTTGGGGAGCAGTACTTC | TRBV12-3/TRBV12-4 | TRBD1 | TRBJ2-7 | many
CASGLVITGGFLHF | TGTGCTAGTGGTTTGGTTATTACAGGGGGCTTCCTCCACTTT | TRBV12-5 | TRBD1 | TRBJ1-6 | many
CSAAWGQVSNQPQHF | TGCAGTGCCGCCTGGGGACAGGTTAGCAATCAGCCCCAGCATTTT | TRBV20-1 | TRBD1 | TRBJ1-5 | many